The 30 T cell receptor beta chains presented below share a single source sample, sequenced in a study of shared clonotypes between healthy human individuals. Assay used: immunoSEQ multiplex PCR; TCRdb lists only in-frame clones, some missing. The table records around 1.1 million clones, roughly 77% of them present only once. The sample comprised memory CD4+ T cells from PBMCs. The subset: CD45RA-negative fraction. These receptors came from a man aged 18 to 30 in good health. Some clones in this sample may be carry-over from other donors' samples.

The chain links TRBV10-3 to TRBJ1-5, with 10 nucleotides matching TRBD1. V lost 6 bases to trimming and J lost 7 bases; unmatched junction nucleotides: 3. There are 13 residues in the CDR3. Germline values: CDR1 ENHRY, CDR2 SYGVKD. The CDR3 loop reads CAISGDRGQPQHF. The CDR3 DNA reads TGTGCCATCAGCGGGGACAGGGGCCAGCCCCAGCATTTT.

The chain has TRBV6-6 and TRBJ2-5, with D hard to call. Germline V gene data show CDR1 as MNHNY and CDR2 as SVGAGI (reference sequence). Trimming stripped 6 bases from V and 1 base from J, with 12 bases between. The CDR3 runs 14 residues. The CDR3 DNA follows: TGTGCCAGCAGGGGCCCGGCCCTCCAAGAGACCCAGTACTTC. Protein product: CASRGPALQETQYF.

Details on this clone: This may be a read error: a much more frequent sequence differs by one nucleotide. The chain recombines TRBV7-2 with TRBJ2-1; unclear D gene. Trimming left V 4 bases short and J 4 bases short, with 5 bases between. CDR1 and CDR2 (germline): SGHTA, FQGNSA. There are 12 residues in the CDR3. DNA for the CDR3: TGTGCCAGCAGCTACCATTACAATGAGCAGTTCTTC. Translated: CASSYHYNEQFF.

V gene TRBV7-3 combines with J gene TRBJ2-2; 12 bases line up with TRBD2. Germline CDR1 and CDR2: SGHTA and FQGTGA. V was clipped by 7 bases and J by 6 bases; unmatched bases: 6. The CDR3 runs to 15 residues. CDR3 sequence: CASTSLAGGPGELFF. DNA for the CDR3: TGTGCCAGCACCTCCCTAGCGGGAGGGCCCGGGGAGCTGTTTTTT. The complete variable domain, with remaining parts taken from reference TRBV7-3 and TRBJ2-2, reads GAGVSQTPSNKVTEKGKYVELRCDPISGHTALYWYRQSLGQGPEFLIYFQGTGAADDSGLPNDRFFAVRPEGSVSTLKIQRTERGDSAVYLCASTSLAGGPGELFFGEGSRLTVL.

With respect to this clone: This is likely an artifact of a read error, given a far larger clone one base away. The same CDR3 arises from other DNA sequences in this sample as well. The J gene is TRBJ2-7, the V gene TRBV5-6; TRBD1 or TRBD2 may be the D gene (5 bases each). There are 14 residues in the CDR3. Germline lookup yields CDR1 SGHDT and CDR2 YYEEEE. Trimming left V 4 bases short and J 6 bases short, with 17 bases between. In DNA form, the CDR3 reads TGTGCCAGCAGCATCGCCGGGACCACAACCGAGCAGTACTTC. This translates into CASSIAGTTTEQYF.

This clone was counted a few times. J is TRBJ1-2 and V is TRBV6-1; a possible D gene is TRBD1 (6 bases). Germline CDR1 and CDR2: MNHNS and SASEGT. V gave up 2 bases and J gave up 7 bases, with 11 bases separating them. The CDR3 totals 13 residues. CDR3 coding DNA: TGTGCCAGCAGTGAAAACAGGGTATCTGGCTACACCTTC. This gives the protein CASSENRVSGYTF.

This chain uses TRBV11-2 with TRBJ2-5; no clear D gene. V was shortened by 5 bases and J by 4 bases, with 11 bases between the two germline ends. The CDR3 length is 13 residues. CDR1 is SGHAT and CDR2 is FQNNGV in the germline V gene. The CDR3 DNA follows: TGTGCCAGCAGCCCTGGCCCAAGAGAGACCCAGTACTTC. Amino acid sequence: CASSPGPRETQYF.

Note on this clone: The sample contains more than one DNA sequence encoding this CDR3. V and J are TRBV5-6 and TRBJ1-2; D may be TRBD1 (6 bases). Per the germline V gene, CDR1 is SGHDT and CDR2 is YYEEEE. This CDR3 comprises 12 residues. The V end lost 1 base, the J end lost 8 bases, and 9 bases lay between the germline ends. CDR3 sequence: CASSLTGLGYTF. The DNA of the CDR3 is TGTGCCAGCAGCTTGACAGGGCTCGGCTACACCTTC. Full variable domain (missing parts from reference TRBV5-6 and TRBJ1-2): DAGVTQSPTHLIKTRGQQVTLRCSPKSGHDTVSWYQQALGQGPQFIFQYYEEEERQRGNFPDRFSGHQFPNYSSELNVNALLLGDSALYLCASSLTGLGYTFGSGTRLTVV.

The chain employs TRBV5-1 and TRBJ2-5, with a weak D call TRBD2 (6 bases). In germline, CDR1 is SGHRS, CDR2 YFSETQ. V was clipped by 4 bases and J by 5 bases, with 12 bases between them. There are 13 residues in the CDR3. The DNA for the CDR3 is TGCGCCAGCAGCCCAAATGGAGGGGAGACCCAGTACTTC. Its protein is CASSPNGGETQYF. The entire variable domain, with the rest obtained from reference TRBV5-1 and TRBJ2-5, is as follows: KAGVTQTPRYLIKTRGQQVTLSCSPISGHRSVSWYQQTPGQGLQFLFEYFSETQRNKGNFPGRFSGRQFSNSRSEMNVSTLELGDSALYLCASSPNGGETQYFGPGTRLLVL.

The chain employs TRBV30 and TRBJ2-3; D uncertain. Germline CDR1 is GTSNPN and CDR2 is SVGIG (reference sequence). The ends were cut back, 4 bases at V and 4 bases at J, with 12 bases in the middle. The CDR3 is made up of 13 amino acids. The CDR3 nucleotides read TGTGCCTGGACCGTAGGTCCGGCAGATACGCAGTATTTT. Its protein product is CAWTVGPADTQYF.

The rearrangement links TRBV28 to TRBJ2-3; D is uncertain. The V gene's germline CDR1 is MDHEN and CDR2 SYDVKM. The V gene lost 2 bases and the J gene lost 6 bases, with 3 bases spanning the gap. The CDR3 extends over 11 amino acids. In DNA, the CDR3 is TGTGCCAGCAGTTTAGTGGATACGCAGTATTTT. This codes for CASSLVDTQYF. Full variable domain (rest looked up from reference TRBV28 and TRBJ2-3): DVKVTQSSRYLVKRTGEKVFLECVQDMDHENMFWYRQDPGLGLRLIYFSYDVKMKEKGDIPEGYSVSREKKERFSLILESASTNQTSMYLCASSLVDTQYFGPGTRLTVL.

The J gene is TRBJ2-1, the V gene TRBV28, with a tentative D call TRBD2 (6 bases). This CDR3 has 14 residues. Deletions cut 2 bases from V and 5 bases from J, with 10 bases between. Looked up from germline, CDR1 is MDHEN and CDR2 is SYDVKM. The CDR3 protein is CASSLGGRNNEQFF. CDR3 nucleotide sequence: TGTGCCAGCAGTTTAGGGGGGAGAAACAATGAGCAGTTCTTC.

This chain connects TRBV28 to TRBJ2-7, with D perhaps matching TRBD1 or TRBD2 (6 bases each). The V end lost 7 bases, the J end lost 0 bases, and 19 bases lay between the germline ends. Germline V gives CDR1 MDHEN, CDR2 SYDVKM. There are 16 residues in the CDR3. CDR3 protein: CASNPGGGSHSYEQYF. In DNA form, the CDR3 reads TGTGCCAGCAACCCAGGAGGGGGTTCACACTCCTACGAGCAGTACTTC.

The rearrangement links TRBV7-9 to TRBJ2-2, with D possibly called TRBD1 or TRBD2 (5 bases each). The CDR3 runs 14 residues. CDR1 SEHNR and CDR2 FQNEAQ come from the germline V gene (reference sequence). Trimming stripped 8 bases from V and 2 bases from J, with 12 bases between. CDR3 DNA sequence: TGTGCCAGCCCGACGGGGCTTAACACCGGGGAGCTGTTTTTT. Protein: CASPTGLNTGELFF.

The DNA of the CDR3 is TGTGCCAGCAGCCGGACTAGCGGGAGGTGGGATACGCAGTATTTT. Residues: CASSRTSGRWDTQYF. The V call is TRBV5-4, the J call TRBJ2-3, with 14 positions matching TRBD2. CDR3 size: 15 residues. After removal of 4 bases from V and 6 bases from J, the junction contained 4 bases not matched to a gene. Germline assignment: CDR1 SGHNT and CDR2 YYREEE (reference sequence). Supplemented by reference TRBV5-4 and TRBJ2-3, the full variable domain reads ETGVTQSPTHLIKTRGQQVTLRCSSQSGHNTVSWYQQALGQGPQFIFQYYREEENGRGNFPPRFSGLQFPNYSSELNVNALELDDSALYLCASSRTSGRWDTQYFGPGTRLTVL.

The chain recombines TRBV7-3 with TRBJ2-1; TRBD2 matches 7 bases. This CDR3 contains 16 residues. CDR1 is SGHTA and CDR2 is FQGTGA in the germline V gene. Losses at the gene ends were 5 bases for V and 7 bases for J; bases not matched to a gene: 14. Here the CDR3 reads CASSLFGTTHPNEQFF. Here the CDR3 DNA reads TGTGCCAGCAGCCTATTTGGGACTACTCACCCTAATGAGCAGTTCTTC.

V is TRBV12-2 and J is TRBJ1-2. TRBV12-2 constitutes a pseudogene. This CDR3 has 14 residues. The CDR3, as DNA: TGTGCAAGTCGCCCTCGAGGAGCCTCGTATGGCTACACCTTC. Translated: CASRPRGASYGYTF.

The J gene is TRBJ2-1, the V gene TRBV4-2; 10 nucleotides align to TRBD2. Germline V CDR1 and CDR2: LGHNA, YNFKEQ. Germline trimming cut 4 bases from V and 8 bases from J; bases unmatched to any gene: 11. The CDR3 contains 16 residues. The CDR3 region has the DNA TGTGCCAGCAGCCGTATAGCGGGAGGAGGGGTATATGAGCAGTTCTTC. Translated, it gives CASSRIAGGGVYEQFF.

The chain uses TRBV2 and TRBJ2-7, with D unclear. The V end lost 4 bases, the J end lost 6 bases, and 13 bases lay between the germline ends. The CDR3 runs 13 residues. The germline V gene encodes CDR1 SNHLY and CDR2 FYNNEI. This CDR3 reads CASSGEGSGEQYF. The CDR3 DNA reads TGTGCCAGCAGTGGGGAAGGCTCTGGCGAGCAGTACTTC.

This chain links TRBV28 with TRBJ2-1; maybe TRBD2 (7 bases). Trimming pared 2 bases from V and 3 bases from J, leaving 17 bases between. CDR3 length: 17 residues. Per the germline V gene, CDR1 is MDHEN and CDR2 is SYDVKM. This CDR3 reads CASSLVGGGPHYNEQFF. The CDR3 bases are TGTGCCAGCAGTTTAGTAGGGGGAGGGCCGCACTACAATGAGCAGTTCTTC.

On this clone: It differs at one base from a far larger clone, so likely a read error. Because the CDR3 is missing its conserved closing phenylalanine or tryptophan, this is likely a read error. The chain carries TRBV20-1 and TRBJ2-7; D remains unclear. Germline V gene sequence: CDR1 DFQATT, CDR2 SNEGSKA (reference sequence). The CDR3 is 10 amino acids. Trimming pared 6 bases from V and 4 bases from J, leaving 7 bases between. The DNA for the CDR3 is TGCAGTGCCTTAGGGTACGAGCAGTACCTC. This translates into CSALGYEQYL.

The chain links TRBV2 to TRBJ2-7, with 8 bases lining up with TRBD2. The CDR3 loop spans 15 amino acids. Germline lookup yields CDR1 SNHLY and CDR2 FYNNEI. Trimming cost V 7 bases and J 2 bases; bases outside gene matches: 10. The CDR3 bases are TGTGCCAGCATCCGGGAGGGAATTGAGGCCTACGAGCAGTACTTC. Protein product: CASIREGIEAYEQYF.

The chain has TRBV5-4 and TRBJ2-3; TRBD2 might be the D (7 bases). Germline V gives CDR1 SGHNT, CDR2 YYREEE (reference sequence). The CDR3 length is 15 residues. V was shortened by 5 bases and J by 5 bases, with 18 bases between the two germline ends. CDR3 sequence (DNA): TGTGCCAGCAGTCCGGGGGGCCGGAGCGGAGATACGCAGTATTTT. Translating it yields CASSPGGRSGDTQYF.

The rearrangement links TRBV10-3 to TRBJ1-2, with unresolved D. Germline loops: CDR1 ENHRY, CDR2 SYGVKD. Trimming took off 0 bases at V and 0 bases at J, with 8 bases between the two ends. The CDR3 covers 15 residues. The CDR3 here is CAISESGLANYGYTF. As DNA, the CDR3 is TGTGCCATCAGTGAGTCAGGGTTAGCTAACTATGGCTACACCTTC.

This rearrangement joins TRBV7-9 to TRBJ2-3; TRBD2 agrees at 7 bases. V gave up 3 bases and J gave up 2 bases; unmatched junction bases: 11. The germline CDR1 and CDR2 sequences are SEHNR and FQNEAQ (reference sequence). This CDR3 comprises 17 residues. The CDR3 spells CASSFTLAARYTDTQYF. CDR3 sequence (DNA): TGTGCCAGCAGCTTCACTCTAGCGGCCCGTTACACAGATACGCAGTATTTT.

This chain joins TRBV15 and TRBJ1-5; D perhaps matches TRBD1 (6 bases). Germline V CDR1 and CDR2: LNHNV, YYDKDF (reference sequence). The CDR3 has 13 amino acids. Trimming removed 3 bases at V and 7 bases at J, with 10 bases between. In nucleotides, the CDR3 is TGTGCCACCAGCAGGCTGACAGGCCAGCCCCAGCATTTT. Its protein is CATSRLTGQPQHF. Complete variable domain (other parts from reference TRBV15 and TRBJ1-5): DAMVIQNPRYQVTQFGKPVTLSCSQTLNHNVMYWYQQKSSQAPKLLFHYYDKDFNNEADTPDNFQSRRPNTSFCFLDIRSPGLGDTAMYLCATSRLTGQPQHFGDGTRLSIL.

The chain uses TRBV7-2 and TRBJ2-7; D ambiguous. CDR3 length equals 14 residues. V gave up 5 bases and J gave up 3 bases, with 14 bases separating them. Germline V gene sequence: CDR1 SGHTA, CDR2 FQGNSA. The CDR3 loop reads CASSPATLIYEQYF. Written as DNA, the CDR3 is TGTGCCAGCAGCCCCGCGACACTTATCTACGAGCAGTACTTC.

V is TRBV6-6 and J is TRBJ1-1; D possibly corresponds to TRBD1 (5 bases). The V end lost 5 bases, the J end lost 1 base, and 8 bases lay between the germline ends. The germline CDR1 and CDR2 sequences are MNHNY and SVGAGI (reference sequence). CDR3 length: 13 amino acids. The CDR3 coding sequence is TGTGCCAGCAGTCAGGGTCCGAACACTGAAGCTTTCTTT. Its protein is CASSQGPNTEAFF.

CDR3 bases: TGTGCCACCAGTCCCCGTCCAACCCACGAGCAGTACTTC. As protein: CATSPRPTHEQYF. This rearrangement joins TRBV15 to TRBJ2-7; D not certain. Germline assignment: CDR1 LNHNV and CDR2 YYDKDF (reference sequence). V was clipped by 6 bases and J by 5 bases, with 14 bases between them. This CDR3 region has 13 residues.

This rearrangement joins TRBV30 to TRBJ2-1; D unclear. CDR3 length: 13 residues. The V gene lost 3 bases and the J gene lost 4 bases, with 10 bases spanning the gap. Germline CDR1 reads GTSNPN; CDR2 reads SVGIG (reference sequence). As DNA, the CDR3 is TGTGCCTGGAGGCCCACCCTTTACAATGAGCAGTTCTTC. It specifies CAWRPTLYNEQFF.